Below, one T cell receptor beta chain is given with its context. Its matching antigen is unknown. The source of the sample is a study of T-cell reconstitution after alpha-beta-depleted transplantation in children. Study-wide points: Most T-cell counts and diversity one year after the transplant came from T cells that were newly produced. Several patients had high TCRbeta diversity at day 60; it came from surviving recipient T cells and thymic progenitors. Several hundred graft clones that had expanded were reportedly the source of alpha-beta T cells about two months after transplant.

Molecular barcoding with unique molecular identifiers was used for the TCRbeta library. Each CDR3 protein is one row after TCRdb ran MiXCR on the PCR reads. The sample contains over 100,000 distinct CDR3 sequences, about a tenth of which appear only once. The sequence was obtained from a boy aged 2-9 years with acute lymphoblastic leukemia, due to receive a stem cell transplant. The material was PBMCs, obtained before TCRalphabeta/CD19-depleted stem cell transplant.

The CDR3 coding sequence is TGCAGCGTCCTACCAGGATTCAGCGCTGAAGCTTTCTTT. Amino acid sequence: CSVLPGFSAEAFF. The chain joins TRBV29-1 to TRBJ1-1, with D hard to call. V was cut by 6 bases and J by 6 bases, with 17 bases left in between. CDR1 and CDR2 (germline): SQVTM, ANQGSEA. The CDR3 length is 13 residues.